This TCR beta chain was sequenced during a study of post-analysis software for immune sequencing data. For the study at large: Relapsing-remitting, secondary progressive and progressive-relapsing forms of multiple sclerosis all featured among disease courses.

Germline CDR1 is MGHDK and CDR2 is SYGVNS. The CDR3 is 13 residues long, ends included. TCR beta cDNA libraries had unique molecular identifiers. cDNA molecules numbering 450,000 to 650,000 came from roughly 1 to 10 million T cells. TCRdb independently ran MiXCR on the PCR reads; one entry per CDR3 protein. The data show about 820,000 distinct CDR3 sequences, approximately 53% seen once. This clonotype was counted only a few times. No antigen is known for it. The limits of the CDR3 on the DNA are not certain, so only TCRdb's listed CDR3 is given. Study-wide results and limits: Samples made in the same batch grouped tightly together by F measure. Controls showed significantly higher normalized Chao1 diversity than did multiple sclerosis patients. In patients, TRBV5-6, TRBV5-1 and TRBV20-1 belonged to roughly 5 TRBV segments found more frequently than in controls.

This chain uses TRBV25-1 with TRBJ2-4; the D call of TRBD2 is as the table states it, not checked on the DNA. This clonotype was sampled from a girl aged 10 to 17 with multiple sclerosis. The material sequenced was blood. CDR3 sequence reads: CASSSGPGNIQYF.